Detailed here is one T cell receptor beta chain. This specimen comes from a study of blood T cell repertoires in COVID-19. Study-level background: COVID-19 samples collected from the United States, Italy and Spain covered acute and convalescent phases.

Generated by immunoSEQ multiplex PCR, the TCRdb table keeps only in-frame clones and is missing some. The table lists some 250,000 clones, approximately 83% of them singletons. CDR3 size: 15 residues. Trimming took 5 bases from V and 6 from J; bases not matched to a gene: 11. Looked up from germline, CDR1 is SGDLS and CDR2 is YYNGEE. This chain uses TRBV9 with TRBJ2-7; the match to TRBD1 covers 10 bases. The clonotype was recovered from a woman in her thirties or forties with acute COVID-19. Input material: PBMCs or T cells enriched from blood (not recorded which). The CDR3: CASSEWGQGTSEQYF. Here the CDR3 DNA reads TGTGCCAGCAGTGAATGGGGACAGGGGACCTCCGAGCAGTACTTC.